A selection of T cell receptor beta chains follows, all from one sample in a study of metastatic and nonmetastatic thyroid tumors. With MiXCR, TCRdb reprocessed the PCR reads. The top ten clones hold 15% to 20% of a sample with 10,000 to 15,000 clones, 27% of them seen once. Sequencing was performed on tumor tissue. Receptors were obtained from a female donor with papillary thyroid cancer or a benign thyroid nodule (not recorded which). Some clones in this sample may be carry-over from other donors' samples. Both conserved end residues are part of each CDR3. Fields, in order: D gene, CDR3 length, J gene, clone size, V gene, CDR3 DNA, CDR3 protein. A D gene is named only where the DNA matches it firmly. The size of a clone is reported for some rows only, either as once, few or many, or as a class for expanded clones.

D gene: TRBD1; CDR3 length: 16; J gene: TRBJ1-1; clone size: many; V gene: TRBV7-8; CDR3 DNA: TGTGCCAGCAGCAGAAGACAGGGGGCGCGTGGCACTGAAGCTTTCTTT; CDR3 protein: CASSRRQGARGTEAFF
D gene: -; CDR3 length: 14; J gene: TRBJ2-7; clone size: -; V gene: TRBV20-1; CDR3 DNA: TGCAGTGCTAGAGGGGGGCCAGGCTCCTACGAGCAGTACTTC; CDR3 protein: CSARGGPGSYEQYF
D gene: -; CDR3 length: 13; J gene: TRBJ2-5; clone size: -; V gene: TRBV18; CDR3 DNA: TGTGCCAGCTCACCACGGACCGAGGAGACCCAGTACTTC; CDR3 protein: CASSPRTEETQYF
D gene: TRBD2; CDR3 length: 19; J gene: TRBJ2-2; clone size: many; V gene: TRBV6-6; CDR3 DNA: TGTGCCAGCAGTAGATCCGGACTAGCGGGACCTGCGAACACCGGGGAGCTGTTTTTT; CDR3 protein: CASSRSGLAGPANTGELFF
D gene: TRBD1; CDR3 length: 13; J gene: TRBJ2-7; clone size: -; V gene: TRBV11-1; CDR3 DNA: TGTGCCAGCAGCTCGGACAGGTCCTACGAGCAGTACTTC; CDR3 protein: CASSSDRSYEQYF
D gene: TRBD2; CDR3 length: 14; J gene: TRBJ2-5; clone size: -; V gene: TRBV3-1; CDR3 DNA: TGTGCCAGCAGCCACGGCGGAGCGGGGGAGACCCAGTACTTC; CDR3 protein: CASSHGGAGETQYF
D gene: TRBD2; CDR3 length: 14; J gene: TRBJ2-7; clone size: few; V gene: TRBV2; CDR3 DNA: TGTGCCAGCAGCGTTAGCGGGAGTACGGGCGAGCAGTACTTC; CDR3 protein: CASSVSGSTGEQYF
D gene: -; CDR3 length: 16; J gene: TRBJ2-7; clone size: few; V gene: TRBV6-1; CDR3 DNA: TGTGCCAGCAGTGAAGTGGGGGCAGACAGCTCCTACGAGCAGTACTTC; CDR3 protein: CASSEVGADSSYEQYF
D gene: TRBD2; CDR3 length: 12; J gene: TRBJ2-7; clone size: -; V gene: TRBV24-1; CDR3 DNA: TGTGCCACTGGACTAGCGGGAGGCGAGCAGTACTTC; CDR3 protein: CATGLAGGEQYF
D gene: TRBD1; CDR3 length: 14; J gene: TRBJ1-2; clone size: few; V gene: TRBV27; CDR3 DNA: TGTGCCAGCAGTCCCGGAGACAGGGTCTATGGCTACACCTTC; CDR3 protein: CASSPGDRVYGYTF
D gene: TRBD2; CDR3 length: 16; J gene: TRBJ2-6; clone size: once; V gene: TRBV4-2; CDR3 DNA: TGTGCCAGCAGCCCGACTAGCAGCTCTGGGGCCAACGTCCTGACTTTC; CDR3 protein: CASSPTSSSGANVLTF
D gene: TRBD1; CDR3 length: 15; J gene: TRBJ1-5; clone size: -; V gene: TRBV6-1; CDR3 DNA: TGTGCCAGCAGCCCCGGACAGGGGCAAAATCAGCCCCAGCATTTT; CDR3 protein: CASSPGQGQNQPQHF
D gene: TRBD2; CDR3 length: 15; J gene: TRBJ2-2; clone size: -; V gene: TRBV20-1; CDR3 DNA: TGCAGTGCTAGGGTACTAGCGGGACTCACCGGGGAGCTGTTTTTT; CDR3 protein: CSARVLAGLTGELFF
D gene: -; CDR3 length: 15; J gene: TRBJ2-7; clone size: many; V gene: TRBV18; CDR3 DNA: TGTGCCAGCTCACCACCCCCCCCCCAAAGCTACGAGCAGTACTTC; CDR3 protein: CASSPPPPQSYEQYF
D gene: TRBD2; CDR3 length: 13; J gene: TRBJ2-7; clone size: few; V gene: TRBV27; CDR3 DNA: TGTGCCAGCAGTCGAGGGACTATCTACGAGCAGTACTTC; CDR3 protein: CASSRGTIYEQYF
D gene: -; CDR3 length: 15; J gene: TRBJ2-1; clone size: few; V gene: TRBV27; CDR3 DNA: TGTGCCAGCAGTCTCTGGCGATCCCGTGGGGACGAGCAGTTCTTC; CDR3 protein: CASSLWRSRGDEQFF
D gene: -; CDR3 length: 15; J gene: TRBJ2-3; clone size: -; V gene: TRBV3-1; CDR3 DNA: TGTGCCAGCAGCCCCCGTGAATCTAGCACAGATACGCAGTATTTT; CDR3 protein: CASSPRESSTDTQYF
D gene: -; CDR3 length: 11; J gene: TRBJ1-1; clone size: -; V gene: TRBV20-1; CDR3 DNA: TGCACCTTACTAGGGAACACTGAAGCTTTCTTT; CDR3 protein: CTLLGNTEAFF
D gene: -; CDR3 length: 13; J gene: TRBJ1-2; clone size: medium-sized; V gene: TRBV5-4; CDR3 DNA: TGTGCCAGCAGCCCCACAACTGGCTATGGCTACACCTTC; CDR3 protein: CASSPTTGYGYTF
D gene: -; CDR3 length: 14; J gene: TRBJ2-7; clone size: -; V gene: TRBV4-3; CDR3 DNA: TGCGCCAGCAGCCAAGATCTCCACCCGGGGGAGCAGTACTTC; CDR3 protein: CASSQDLHPGEQYF